The 9 T cell receptor beta chains given below trace back to one sample, sequenced in a study of T cell responses to AZD1222 COVID-19 vaccine. Generated by immunoSEQ multiplex PCR, the TCRdb table keeps only in-frame clones and is missing some. The sample has approximately 89,000 clones, about 88% seen once; the top ten hold less than 3.5%. Sequenced here: peripheral blood, sampled on day 0 of AZD1222 vaccination. All receptors come from an adult in good health.

The count of this clone is one. The chain combines TRBV18 with TRBJ1-1; D uncertain. The V and J ends lost 6 bases and 2 bases respectively, with 13 bases between them. The CDR3 has 14 residues. Germline-derived CDR1 and CDR2 are KGHSH and LQKENI. The CDR3: CASSLRALNTEAFF. The CDR3 bases are TGTGCCAGCTCTTTAAGAGCCCTTAACACTGAAGCTTTCTTT.

The chain carries TRBV18 and TRBJ2-6; D perhaps matches TRBD1 (5 bases). This CDR3 spans 16 amino acids. Germline values: CDR1 KGHSH, CDR2 LQKENI. The V end was cut by 2 bases, the J end by 1 base, with 9 bases between. The CDR3 DNA reads TGTGCCAGCTCACCAGGCAGGGCTTCTGGGGCCAACGTCCTGACTTTC. This translates into CASSPGRASGANVLTF.

The CDR3 protein is CASTRLAGVTGELFF. For the CDR3, the DNA is TGCGCCAGCACCCGACTAGCGGGGGTCACCGGGGAGCTGTTTTTT. The chain couples TRBV10-2 to TRBJ2-2; the match to TRBD2 covers 12 bases. Germline CDR1 reads WSHSY; CDR2 reads SAAADI. The CDR3 runs to 15 residues. V was clipped by 7 bases and J by 4 bases; unmatched bases: 4.

V usage is TRBV6-5 and J usage is TRBJ2-6; D gene unclear. Trimming removed 8 bases at V and 2 bases at J, with 7 bases between. This CDR3 has 13 residues. Germline CDR1 reads MNHEY; CDR2 reads SVGAGI. The CDR3 loop is CASQTAGANVLTF. The CDR3 nucleotides are TGTGCCAGCCAAACAGCTGGGGCCAACGTCCTGACTTTC.

This chain uses TRBV7-9 with TRBJ1-2, with 8 bases lining up with TRBD1. Germline loops: CDR1 SEHNR, CDR2 FQNEAQ (reference sequence). Unmatched junction bases numbered 10, after V lost 5 bases and J lost 8 bases. The CDR3 runs to 14 residues. CDR3 sequence reads: CASSPGQGAEGYTF. The CDR3 region has the DNA TGTGCCAGCAGCCCCGGACAGGGTGCAGAAGGCTACACCTTC. The variable domain in full, completed from reference TRBV7-9 and TRBJ1-2, reads DTGVSQNPRHKITKRGQNVTFRCDPISEHNRLYWYRQTLGQGPEFLTYFQNEAQLEKSRLLSDRFSAERPKGSFSTLEIQRTEQGDSAMYLCASSPGQGAEGYTFGSGTRLTVV.

The chain combines TRBV2 with TRBJ2-7; 7 bases map to TRBD1. The germline V gene encodes CDR1 SNHLY and CDR2 FYNNEI. V lost 6 bases, J lost 1 base, and 9 bases stayed unmatched. This CDR3 contains 15 residues. CDR3 sequence reads: CASRERDRLSYEQYF. The CDR3 DNA is TGTGCCAGCAGGGAAAGGGACAGATTATCCTACGAGCAGTACTTC.

The genes are TRBV19 and TRBJ2-3, with TRBD2 matching 12 bases. The CDR3 loop spans 17 amino acids. The germline CDR1 and CDR2 sequences are LNHDA and SQIVND (reference sequence). V was clipped by 3 bases and J by 4 bases; unmatched bases: 8. In nucleotides, the CDR3 is TGTGCCAGTAGTATCCTAGCGGGGGGGCCGGTGTCAGATACGCAGTATTTT. Protein: CASSILAGGPVSDTQYF.

The J gene is TRBJ1-1, the V gene TRBV14; D is ambiguous. CDR1 and CDR2 from the germline V gene are SGHDN and FVKESK. CDR3 length: 13 amino acids. V shed 7 bases and J shed 6 bases, with 15 bases lying between them. CDR3: CASNNIQRAEAFF. The CDR3 region has the DNA TGTGCCAGCAACAACATCCAGCGCGCTGAAGCTTTCTTT. Full variable domain (outside the CDR3, taken from reference TRBV14 and TRBJ1-1): EAGVTQFPSHSVIEKGQTVTLRCDPISGHDNLYWYRRVMGKEIKFLLHFVKESKQDESGMPNNRFLAERTGGTYSTLKVQPAELEDSGVYFCASNNIQRAEAFFGQGTRLTVV.

This clone was observed a few times. The gene calls are TRBV3-1 (or the pseudogene TRBV3-2) and TRBJ1-4, with D possibly being TRBD1 (5 bases). Germline V gene sequence: CDR1 LGHDT, CDR2 YNNKEL (reference sequence). Trimming removed 3 bases at V and 5 bases at J, with 10 bases between. This CDR3 region has 14 residues. Here the CDR3 reads CASSHRRVNEKLFF. Written as DNA, the CDR3 is TGTGCCAGCAGCCACCGCAGGGTGAATGAAAAACTGTTTTTT.